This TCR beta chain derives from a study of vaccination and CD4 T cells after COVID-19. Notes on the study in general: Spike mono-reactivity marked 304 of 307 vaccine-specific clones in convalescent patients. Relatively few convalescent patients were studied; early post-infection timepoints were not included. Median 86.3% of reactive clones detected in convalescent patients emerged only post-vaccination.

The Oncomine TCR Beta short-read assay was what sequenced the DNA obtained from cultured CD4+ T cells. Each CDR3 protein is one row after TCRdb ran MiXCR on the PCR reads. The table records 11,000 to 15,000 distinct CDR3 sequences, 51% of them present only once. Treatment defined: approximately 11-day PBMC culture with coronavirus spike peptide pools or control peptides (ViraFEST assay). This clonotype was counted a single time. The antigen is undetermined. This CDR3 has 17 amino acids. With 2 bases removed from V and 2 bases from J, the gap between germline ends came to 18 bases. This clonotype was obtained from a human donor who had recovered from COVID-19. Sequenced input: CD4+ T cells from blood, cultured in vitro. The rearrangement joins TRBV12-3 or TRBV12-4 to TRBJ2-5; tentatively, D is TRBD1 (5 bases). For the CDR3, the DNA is TGTGCCAGCAGTTTAAAGGGGCTCGGCCCGGATCAAGAGACCCAGTACTTC. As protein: CASSLKGLGPDQETQYF.